The clone carrying this T cell receptor (beta chain) has only a few counts. Its target is not known. This sample stems from a study of T-cell reconstitution after alpha-beta-depleted transplantation in children. General observations from the study: Certain patients had high TCRbeta diversity at day 60, and it came from recipient T cells and thymic progenitors that survived.

Unique molecular identifiers were incorporated into the prepared TCRbeta library. From the PCR reads, TCRdb called clonotypes with MiXCR, one entry per CDR3 protein. The table shows under 250,000 distinct CDR3 sequences, with about a sixth occurring only once. This receptor was obtained from a male patient between 2 and 9 years old who had a stem cell transplant for acute lymphoblastic leukemia, so the T cells may come from the graft donor. The specimen was PBMCs, mostly from graft donor cells, collected 360 days after TCRalphabeta/CD19-depleted stem cell transplant.

The CDR3 reads CAWSPGPTEQYF. In DNA, the CDR3 is TGTGCCTGGAGTCCCGGACCGACCGAGCAGTACTTC. V gene TRBV30 combines with J gene TRBJ2-7; D uncertain. Trimming took off 2 bases at V and 6 bases at J, with 11 bases between the two ends. Germline V gene lookup returns CDR1 GTSNPN and CDR2 SVGIG (reference sequence). The CDR3 totals 12 residues.